This TCR beta chain was captured by sequencing in a study of human T cells and chemical hapten exposure. The trim removed 0 bases at V and 3 bases at J, leaving 4 bases unmatched. Germline V gives CDR1 DFQATT, CDR2 SNEGSKA (reference sequence). The CDR3 is made up of 15 amino acids. Single cDNA molecules in the library carried unique molecular identifiers attached during preparation. TCRdb redid the calling of the RACE reads with MiXCR, one entry per CDR3 protein. The sample records roughly 200,000 distinct CDR3 sequences, about 25% being singletons. This clonotype has only a few counts. Time point described: patch test 3, about 24 weeks after DPC sensitization. The treatment was: therapeutic diphenylcyclopropenone sensitization with weekly scalp DPC.

This specimen consisted of whole blood, obtained in connection with sensitization to the hapten diphenylcyclopropenone (DPC). The receptor comes from a woman aged 40 to 50 with alopecia areata. Some clones in this sample may be carry-over from other donors' samples. The V and J genes are TRBV20-1 and TRBJ1-5, with 8 bases identical to TRBD1. The chain's CDR3 is CSARDQGAANQPQHF. CDR3 sequence (DNA): TGCAGTGCTAGAGATCAGGGGGCTGCCAATCAGCCCCAGCATTTT.